The present entry profiles one T cell receptor (beta chain) with its context. Only in-frame clones appear in the TCRdb table, and some are missing; sequencing was by immunoSEQ multiplex PCR. The sample consists of 110,000 or so clones, more than 75% of them appearing once. The data originate from a study of blood T cell repertoires in COVID-19. The CDR3 is 15 amino acids. Germline loops: CDR1 LNHDA, CDR2 SQIVND (reference sequence). With 5 bases removed from V and 0 bases from J, the gap between germline ends came to 11 bases. The receptor's source is a man between 60 and 75 years old with acute or convalescent COVID-19. The chain is built from TRBV19 and TRBJ1-5, with no clear D. Sequences were obtained from peripheral blood. CDR3 amino acids: CASSLGGVSNQPQHF. CDR3 nucleotide sequence: TGTGCCAGTAGTCTGGGCGGGGTTAGCAATCAGCCCCAGCATTTT.